This T cell receptor beta chain was found in a study of beta chain features in type 1 diabetes (dated by TCRdb to about 2018). Study-wide context: Patients and healthy donors did not differ in mean age, gender distribution, total cell number or subset yield. A total of 107,917,701 sorted cells were examined across all samples, and RNA yield correlated strongly with the number of cells per subset. In the study, recently diagnosed type 1 diabetes patients and matched healthy donors were compared on the TCRB repertoires of their sorted circulating CD4+ T cell subsets. Whereas all 28 donors provided naive and central memory subsets, regulatory and stem cell-like memory subsets were isolated from just 8 patients and roughly 8 healthy donors. Summary of the overall study and its limitations: Type 1 diabetes patients showed a moderate but significant shortening of TCRB CDR3 length in all four CD4+ subsets. Because cDNA was sequenced instead of genomic DNA, activated cells with high expression could be over-represented, although the groups did not differ in activation or CD3 levels. The naive, central memory and regulatory TCRB repertoires appeared to resemble one another more closely among patients than among healthy donors. Because small numbers of individuals were included in the HLA sub-analyses, any influence of HLA type on TCRB rearrangement was left unresolved. Fewer insertions and more nucleotide deletions at VDJ recombination sites were observed in patients with type 1 diabetes, implying thymic rearrangement abnormalities. PCR may preferentially amplify shorter templates, but because patient and control samples were amplified and corrected together, any resulting skew would affect both groups equally.

The entire isolated RNA was reverse transcribed using the High Capacity cDNA Reverse Transcription Kit, and thus expressed TCRB transcripts were sequenced. Deep immunoSEQ sequencing was applied to naive, central memory and regulatory T cell samples, giving an average of about 3.7 million total reads per sample. Sorted cells were lysed in RLT buffer and RNA was extracted with DNase-treated RNeasy Micro or Mini kits, depending on cell number. To prevent cross-contamination, every cell subset was processed on its own, while patient and healthy donor samples were processed together. TCRB sequences were amplified from cDNA with the immunoSEQ multiplex PCR, producing 87-bp fragments spanning the CDR3 region. The amplicons were sequenced using the Illumina HiSeq platform. The study's processing was this. PCR bias was corrected computationally using synthetic template baselines, and reads within Hamming distance 2 were collapsed, with unmergeable singletons discarded. By aligning reads against IMGT, V, D and J genes, CDR3 length, and insertions or deletions at six rearrangement sites were assigned. Clonotype counts were normalized to sorted cell number within each subset before computing true diversity and Gini coefficients with the tcR R package. The overlap coefficient, calculated on TCRB nucleotide sequences, was used to measure repertoire sharing. The source is immuneACCESS, and TCRdb retained only in-frame sequences with V and J called. Part of the clones is not carried over; for the studies checked, unresolved V genes explain less than half of this, and the remainder is unexplained. V, J and clone size are taken as reported in that table, and D and trimming were inferred from the DNA itself. In all, the sample holds 310,000 or so clones, and about a tenth of those were seen once. The ten most abundant clones make up roughly 1% of the sample.

The germline V gene (reference sequence) sets CDR1 to SEHNR and CDR2 to FQNEAQ. Trimmed from V: 3 bases; trimmed from J: 2 bases; junction bases lacking a gene match: 5. The CDR3 numbers 15 residues from cysteine through phenylalanine. The DNA shown is the 45-base CDR3, in frame from base 1. Concerning this clone itself: No antigen is known for it. The sample holds no much larger clone one base away, and base qualities are not on file.

Each donor gave one peripheral blood draw, averaging approximately 110 mL, which was collected into heparinised tubes. Naive, central memory, regulatory and stem cell-like memory CD4+ T cells were sorted on a BD FACSAria II using a panel including CD45RO, CCR7, CD25, CD127, CD95 and CD27. A purity above 95% was achieved for all sorted populations. Right away, PBMCs were isolated by Lymphoprep density gradient centrifugation and were stained directly, with no culture step. To minimize batch effects, samples were stained and sorted in pairs, one healthy donor with one patient per experiment. The chain employs TRBV7-9 and TRBJ2-5; 8 middle bases align to TRBD2. The TCR comes from a man aged 25-40 years with type 1 diabetes. The specimen was central memory CD4+ T cells from blood. The nucleotides read TGTGCCAGCAGCTTCCAAGCGGGGGAGCAAGAGACCCAGTACTTC. This is translated as CASSFQAGEQETQYF.